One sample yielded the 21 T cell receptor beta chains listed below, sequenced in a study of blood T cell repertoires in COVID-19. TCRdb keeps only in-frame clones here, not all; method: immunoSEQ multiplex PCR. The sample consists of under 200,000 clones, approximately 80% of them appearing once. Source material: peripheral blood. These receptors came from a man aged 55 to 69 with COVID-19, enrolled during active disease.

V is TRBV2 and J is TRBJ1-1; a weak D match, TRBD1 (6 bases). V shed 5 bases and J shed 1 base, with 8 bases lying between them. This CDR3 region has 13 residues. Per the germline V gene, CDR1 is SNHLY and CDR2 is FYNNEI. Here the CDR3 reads CASSRTENTEAFF. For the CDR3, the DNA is TGTGCCAGCAGTCGGACAGAGAACACTGAAGCTTTCTTT.

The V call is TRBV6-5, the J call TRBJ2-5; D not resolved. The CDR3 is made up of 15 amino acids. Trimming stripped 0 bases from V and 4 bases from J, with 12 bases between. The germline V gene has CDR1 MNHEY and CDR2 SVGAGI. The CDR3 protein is CASSYSRRKLETQYF. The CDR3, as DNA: TGTGCCAGCAGTTACTCGAGGCGAAAACTAGAGACCCAGTACTTC.

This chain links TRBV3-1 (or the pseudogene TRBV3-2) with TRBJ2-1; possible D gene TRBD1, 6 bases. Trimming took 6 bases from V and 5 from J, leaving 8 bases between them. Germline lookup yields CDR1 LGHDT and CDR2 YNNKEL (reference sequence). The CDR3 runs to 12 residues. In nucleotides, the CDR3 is TGTGCCAGCAGTCGGACAGACAATGAGCAGTTCTTC. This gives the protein CASSRTDNEQFF.

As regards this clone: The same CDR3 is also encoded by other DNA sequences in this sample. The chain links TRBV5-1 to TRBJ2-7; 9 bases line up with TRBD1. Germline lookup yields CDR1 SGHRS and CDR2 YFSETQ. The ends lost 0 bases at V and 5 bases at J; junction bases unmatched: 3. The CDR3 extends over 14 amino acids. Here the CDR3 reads CASSLGGQGNEQYF. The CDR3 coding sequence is TGCGCCAGCAGCTTGGGGGGACAGGGCAACGAGCAGTACTTC.

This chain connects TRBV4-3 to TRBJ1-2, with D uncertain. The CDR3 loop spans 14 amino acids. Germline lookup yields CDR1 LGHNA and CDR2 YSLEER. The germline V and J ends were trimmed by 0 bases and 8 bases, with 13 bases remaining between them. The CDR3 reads CASSQEGPGSGYTF. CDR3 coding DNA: TGCGCCAGCAGCCAAGAAGGGCCCGGGAGCGGCTACACCTTC.

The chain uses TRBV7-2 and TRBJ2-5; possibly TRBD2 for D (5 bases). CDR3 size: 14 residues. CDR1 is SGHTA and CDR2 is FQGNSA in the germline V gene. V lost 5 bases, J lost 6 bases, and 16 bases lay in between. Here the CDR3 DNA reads TGTGCCAGCAGCGCCCGAGGGTTGGGAAAGACCCAGTACTTC. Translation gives CASSARGLGKTQYF.

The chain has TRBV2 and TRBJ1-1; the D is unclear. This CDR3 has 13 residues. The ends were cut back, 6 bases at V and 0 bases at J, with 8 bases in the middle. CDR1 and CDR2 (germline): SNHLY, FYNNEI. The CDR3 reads CASRQTMNTEAFF. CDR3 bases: TGTGCCAGCAGACAGACCATGAACACTGAAGCTTTCTTT. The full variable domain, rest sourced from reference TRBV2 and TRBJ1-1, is EPEVTQTPSHQVTQMGQEVILRCVPISNHLYFYWYRQILGQKVEFLVSFYNNEISEKSEIFDDQFSVERPDGSNFTLKIRSTKLEDSAMYFCASRQTMNTEAFFGQGTRLTVV.

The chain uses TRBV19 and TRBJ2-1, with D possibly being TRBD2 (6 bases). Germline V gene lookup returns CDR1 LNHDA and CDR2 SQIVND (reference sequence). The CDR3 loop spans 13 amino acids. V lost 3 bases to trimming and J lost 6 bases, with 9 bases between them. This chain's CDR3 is CASSMVTSNEQFF. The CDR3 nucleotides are TGTGCCAGTAGTATGGTGACTAGCAATGAGCAGTTCTTC.

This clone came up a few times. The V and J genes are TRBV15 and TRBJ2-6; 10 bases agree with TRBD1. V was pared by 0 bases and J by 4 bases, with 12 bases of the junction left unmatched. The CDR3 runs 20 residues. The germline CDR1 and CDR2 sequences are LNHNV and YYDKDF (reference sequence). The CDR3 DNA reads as TGTGCCACCAGCAGAGACCTCTATGGGACAGGGGTGACAGGGGCCAACGTCCTGACTTTC. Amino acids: CATSRDLYGTGVTGANVLTF.

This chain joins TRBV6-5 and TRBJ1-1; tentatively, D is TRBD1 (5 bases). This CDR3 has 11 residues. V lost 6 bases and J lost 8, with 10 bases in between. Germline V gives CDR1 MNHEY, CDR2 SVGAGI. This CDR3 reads CASSSDSEAFF. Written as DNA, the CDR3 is TGTGCCAGCAGCTCAGACAGCGAAGCTTTCTTT.

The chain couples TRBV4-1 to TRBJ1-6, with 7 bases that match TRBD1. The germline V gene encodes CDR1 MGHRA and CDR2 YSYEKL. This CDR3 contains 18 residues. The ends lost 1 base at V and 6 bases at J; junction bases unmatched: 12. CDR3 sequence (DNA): TGCGCCAGCAGCCAAGGGTTAACAGGGGCCGTTACTAATTCACCCCTCCACTTT. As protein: CASSQGLTGAVTNSPLHF.

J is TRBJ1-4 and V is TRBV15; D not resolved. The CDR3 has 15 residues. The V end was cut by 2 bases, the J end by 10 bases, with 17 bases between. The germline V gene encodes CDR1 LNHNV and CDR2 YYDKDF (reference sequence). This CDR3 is CATSRISMGEGKLFF. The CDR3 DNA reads TGTGCCACCAGCAGAATTAGTATGGGCGAAGGAAAACTGTTTTTT.

The CDR3 loop reads CASTLQWGQKGYTF. CDR3 DNA: TGTGCCAGCACCCTACAGTGGGGACAGAAAGGCTACACCTTC. The genes are TRBV6-5 and TRBJ1-2; 7 bases line up with TRBD1. Germline V gene data show CDR1 as MNHEY and CDR2 as SVGAGI. Germline trimming cut 7 bases from V and 8 bases from J; bases unmatched to any gene: 13. CDR3 size: 14 residues.

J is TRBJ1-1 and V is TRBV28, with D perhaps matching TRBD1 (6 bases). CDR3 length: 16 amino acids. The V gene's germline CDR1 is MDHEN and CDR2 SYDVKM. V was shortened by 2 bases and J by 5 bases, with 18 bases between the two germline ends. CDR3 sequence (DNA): TGTGCCAGCAGTTTACCTCCGACAGGAGGATGGACTGAAGCTTTCTTT. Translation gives CASSLPPTGGWTEAFF.

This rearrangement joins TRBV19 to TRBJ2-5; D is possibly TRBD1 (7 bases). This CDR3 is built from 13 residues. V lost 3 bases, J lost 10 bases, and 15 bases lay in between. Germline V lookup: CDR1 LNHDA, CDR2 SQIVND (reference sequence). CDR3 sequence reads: CASSISARGDQYF. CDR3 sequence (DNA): TGTGCCAGTAGTATTTCGGCCAGGGGGGACCAGTACTTC. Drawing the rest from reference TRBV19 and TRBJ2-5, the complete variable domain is DGGITQSPKYLFRKEGQNVTLSCEQNLNHDAMYWYRQDPGQGLRLIYYSQIVNDFQKGDIAEGYSVSREKKESFPLTVTSAQKNPTAFYLCASSISARGDQYFGPGTRLLVL.

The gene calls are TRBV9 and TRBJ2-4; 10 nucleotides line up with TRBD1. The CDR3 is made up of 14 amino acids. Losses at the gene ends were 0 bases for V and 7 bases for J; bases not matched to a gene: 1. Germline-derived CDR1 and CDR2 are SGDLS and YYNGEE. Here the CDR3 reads CASSVGQGANIQYF. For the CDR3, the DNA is TGTGCCAGCAGCGTAGGACAGGGGGCGAACATTCAGTACTTC.

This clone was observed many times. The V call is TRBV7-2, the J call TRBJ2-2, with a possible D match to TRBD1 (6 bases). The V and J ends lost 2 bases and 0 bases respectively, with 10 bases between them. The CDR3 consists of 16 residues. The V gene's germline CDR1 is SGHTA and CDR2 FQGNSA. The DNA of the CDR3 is TGTGCCAGCAGCTTAAATGCAGGGGCGAACACCGGGGAGCTGTTTTTT. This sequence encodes CASSLNAGANTGELFF.

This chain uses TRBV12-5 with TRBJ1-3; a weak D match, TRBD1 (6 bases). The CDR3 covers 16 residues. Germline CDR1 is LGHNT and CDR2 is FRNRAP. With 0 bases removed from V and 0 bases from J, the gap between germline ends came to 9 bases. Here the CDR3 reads CASGLVGTLSGNTIYF. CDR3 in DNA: TGTGCTAGTGGTTTGGTCGGGACACTCTCTGGAAACACCATATATTTT.

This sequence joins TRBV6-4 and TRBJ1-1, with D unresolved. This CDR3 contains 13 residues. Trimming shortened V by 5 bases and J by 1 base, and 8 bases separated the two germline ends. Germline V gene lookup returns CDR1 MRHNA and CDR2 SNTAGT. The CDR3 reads CASSLEENTEAFF. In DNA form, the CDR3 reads TGTGCCAGCAGTCTTGAGGAGAACACTGAAGCTTTCTTT.

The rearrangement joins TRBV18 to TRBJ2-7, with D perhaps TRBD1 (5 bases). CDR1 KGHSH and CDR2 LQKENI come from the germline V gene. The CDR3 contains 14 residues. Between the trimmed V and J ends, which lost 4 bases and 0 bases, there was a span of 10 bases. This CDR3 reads CASSRTRASYEQYF. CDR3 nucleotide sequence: TGTGCCAGCTCACGTACCAGGGCCTCCTACGAGCAGTACTTC.

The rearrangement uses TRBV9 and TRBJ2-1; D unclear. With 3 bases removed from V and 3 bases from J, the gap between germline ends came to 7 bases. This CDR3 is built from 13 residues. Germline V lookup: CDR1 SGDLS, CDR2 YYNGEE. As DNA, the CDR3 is TGTGCCAGCAGCGGGGCAGGCTACAATGAGCAGTTCTTC. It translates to CASSGAGYNEQFF.